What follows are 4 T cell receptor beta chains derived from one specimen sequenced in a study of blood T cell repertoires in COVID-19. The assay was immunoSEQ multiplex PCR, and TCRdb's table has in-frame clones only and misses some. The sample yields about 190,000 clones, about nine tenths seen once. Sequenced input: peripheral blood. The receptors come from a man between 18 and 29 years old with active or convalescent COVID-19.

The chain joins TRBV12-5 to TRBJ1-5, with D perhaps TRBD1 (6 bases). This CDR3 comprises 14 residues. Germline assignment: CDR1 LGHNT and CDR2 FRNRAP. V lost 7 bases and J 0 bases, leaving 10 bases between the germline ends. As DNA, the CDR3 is TGTGCTAGTGTTCAGGGGAGTAGCAATCAGCCCCAGCATTTT. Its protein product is CASVQGSSNQPQHF.

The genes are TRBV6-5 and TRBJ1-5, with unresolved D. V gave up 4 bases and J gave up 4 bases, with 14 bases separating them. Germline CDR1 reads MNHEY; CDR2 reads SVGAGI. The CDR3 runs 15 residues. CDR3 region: CASSSMTSGNQPQHF. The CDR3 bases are TGTGCCAGCAGTTCAATGACGTCGGGAAATCAGCCCCAGCATTTT.

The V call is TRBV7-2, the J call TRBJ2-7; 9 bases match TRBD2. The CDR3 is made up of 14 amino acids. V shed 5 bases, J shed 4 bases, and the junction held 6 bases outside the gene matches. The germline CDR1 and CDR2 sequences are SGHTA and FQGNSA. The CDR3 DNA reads TGTGCCAGCAGCCTGGGAGCGGGAGGATACGAGCAGTACTTC. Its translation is CASSLGAGGYEQYF.

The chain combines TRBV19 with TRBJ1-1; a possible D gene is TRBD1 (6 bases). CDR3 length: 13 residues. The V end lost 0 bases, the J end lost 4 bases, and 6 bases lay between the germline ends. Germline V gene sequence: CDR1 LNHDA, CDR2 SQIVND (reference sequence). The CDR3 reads CASSIEGATEAFF. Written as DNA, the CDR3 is TGTGCCAGTAGTATAGAGGGGGCCACTGAAGCTTTCTTT.